This T cell receptor beta chain comes out of a study of OX40 agonist ivuxolimab in advanced cancers. Looking at the study overall: Allowance was made for prior anti-PD-1, anti-PD-L1 or anti-CTLA-4 therapy, and approximately 40% had some. Study findings and constraints: Circulating CD4+ and CD8+ T cells showed clonal expansion by week 6 at 0.1 to 3.0 mg/kg. Expanded clones belonging to CD8+ T cells outnumbered, on average, those of CD4+.

About this clone itself: The target antigen is unknown.

Repertoires were generated with immunoSEQ multiplex PCR, while TCRdb's copy carries only in-frame clones and drops some. The sample has about 21,000 clones, roughly 86% seen once. This CDR3 region has 15 residues. V shed 1 base and J 6 bases; nucleotides not matched to a gene: 7. Germline V CDR1 and CDR2: LGHNA, YNFKEQ. Material: CD4+ or CD8+ T cells sorted from blood, obtained in a trial of the OX40 agonist ivuxolimab. The chain carries TRBV4-2 and TRBJ1-1, with TRBD1 matching over 8 bases. This clonotype originated in an adult with an advanced solid tumor such as melanoma, head and neck, liver or kidney cancer. The CDR3 loop is CASSQADRGPPEAFF. For the CDR3, the DNA is TGTGCCAGCAGCCAAGCCGACAGGGGACCCCCTGAAGCTTTCTTT.